This note documents a single TCR beta chain sequence. Per germline, CDR1 SNHLY and CDR2 FYNNEI. The CDR3 contains 13 residues. The sample comes from a study of T cells expressing NK-cell markers. Overall study: Sorted CD3+CD56+NKG2C+, CD3+CD56+NKG2C- and CD3+CD56-NKG2C+ T cells provided the TCR beta repertoires.

TCRdb derives one entry per CDR3 protein from the 5' RACE reads, leaving out DNA. The sample table sets out about 160,000 distinct CDR3 sequences. Source material: blood T cells: a sorted CD56 or NKG2C T cell subset, CD4+ or CD8+ T cells, or bulk PBMC T cells (not recorded which). The source of this sequence is a woman between 18 and 69 years old in good health. This sequence joins TRBV2 and TRBJ2-1; no DNA is available, so the TRBD2 call from TCRdb remains unchecked. CDR3 residues: CASSLFPSGHEFF.